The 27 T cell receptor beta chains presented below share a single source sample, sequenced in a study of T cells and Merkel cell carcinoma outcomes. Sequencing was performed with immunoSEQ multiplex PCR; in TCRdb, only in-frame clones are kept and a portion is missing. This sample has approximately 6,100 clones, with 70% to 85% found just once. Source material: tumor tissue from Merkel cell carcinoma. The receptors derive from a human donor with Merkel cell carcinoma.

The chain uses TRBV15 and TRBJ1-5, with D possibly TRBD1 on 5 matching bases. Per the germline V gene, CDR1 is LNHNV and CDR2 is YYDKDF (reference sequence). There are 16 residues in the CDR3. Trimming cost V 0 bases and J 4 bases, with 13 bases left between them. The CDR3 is CATSRDQRGINQPQHF. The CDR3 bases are TGTGCCACCAGCAGAGATCAGCGGGGGATAAATCAGCCCCAGCATTTT.

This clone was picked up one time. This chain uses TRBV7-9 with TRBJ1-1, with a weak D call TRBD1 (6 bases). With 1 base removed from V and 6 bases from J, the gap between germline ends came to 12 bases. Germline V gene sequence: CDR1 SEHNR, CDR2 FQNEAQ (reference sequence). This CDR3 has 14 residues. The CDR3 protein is CASSLEGVIAEAFF. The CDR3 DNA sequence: TGTGCCAGCAGCTTAGAGGGGGTTATCGCTGAAGCTTTCTTT.

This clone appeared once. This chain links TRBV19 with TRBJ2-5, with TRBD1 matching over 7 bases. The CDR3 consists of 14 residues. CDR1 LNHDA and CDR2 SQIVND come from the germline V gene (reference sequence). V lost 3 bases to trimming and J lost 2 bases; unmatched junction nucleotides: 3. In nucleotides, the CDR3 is TGTGCCAGTAGTATGAGCAGGGGGCAAGAGACCCAGTACTTC. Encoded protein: CASSMSRGQETQYF.

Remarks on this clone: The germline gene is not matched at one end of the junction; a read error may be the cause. For the CDR3, the DNA is TGTGCCAGCAGCGTACTCGGGGGGCGAGTACTGGATTTT. Translating it yields CASSVLGGRVLDF. This chain connects TRBV7-2 to TRBJ1-3, with D possibly TRBD1 on 6 matching bases. The CDR3 covers 13 residues. The germline V gene encodes CDR1 SGHTA and CDR2 FQGNSA.

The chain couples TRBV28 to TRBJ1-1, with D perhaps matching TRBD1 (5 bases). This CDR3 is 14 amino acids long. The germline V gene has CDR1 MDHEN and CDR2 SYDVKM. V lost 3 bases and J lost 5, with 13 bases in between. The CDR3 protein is CASSFQGWGTEAFF. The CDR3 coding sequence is TGTGCCAGCAGTTTCCAGGGATGGGGTACTGAAGCTTTCTTT.

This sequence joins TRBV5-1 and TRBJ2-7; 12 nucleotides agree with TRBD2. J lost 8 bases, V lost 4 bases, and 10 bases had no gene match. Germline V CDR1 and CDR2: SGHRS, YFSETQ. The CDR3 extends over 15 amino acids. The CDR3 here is CASSDGTSGFYKQYF. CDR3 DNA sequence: TGCGCCAGCAGCGACGGGACTAGCGGGTTTTACAAGCAGTACTTC.

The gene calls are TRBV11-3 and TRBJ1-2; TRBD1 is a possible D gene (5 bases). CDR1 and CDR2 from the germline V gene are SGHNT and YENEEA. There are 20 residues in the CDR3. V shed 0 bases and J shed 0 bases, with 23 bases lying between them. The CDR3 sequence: CASSLESGRQPELANYGYTF. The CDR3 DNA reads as TGTGCCAGCAGCTTAGAGAGCGGCCGACAGCCCGAGCTAGCTAACTATGGCTACACCTTC.

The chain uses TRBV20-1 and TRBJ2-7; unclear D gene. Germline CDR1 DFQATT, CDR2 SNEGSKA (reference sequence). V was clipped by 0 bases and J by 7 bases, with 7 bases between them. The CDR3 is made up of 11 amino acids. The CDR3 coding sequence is TGCAGTGCTAGAGATACCCGGGAGCAGTACTTC. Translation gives CSARDTREQYF.

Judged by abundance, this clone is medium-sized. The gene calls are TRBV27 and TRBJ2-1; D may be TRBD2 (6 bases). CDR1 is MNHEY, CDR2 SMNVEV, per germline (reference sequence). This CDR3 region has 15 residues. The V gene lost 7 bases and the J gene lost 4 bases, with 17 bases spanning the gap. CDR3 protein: CASTPSGLHYNEQFF. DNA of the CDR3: TGTGCCAGCACACCCTCGGGACTCCATTACAATGAGCAGTTCTTC.

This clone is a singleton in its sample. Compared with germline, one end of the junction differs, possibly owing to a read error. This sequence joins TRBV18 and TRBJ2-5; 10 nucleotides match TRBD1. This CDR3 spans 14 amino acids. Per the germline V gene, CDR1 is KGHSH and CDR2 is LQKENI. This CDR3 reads CVSSSDRGKETQYF. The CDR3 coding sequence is TGTGTCAGCTCGTCGGACAGGGGGAAAGAGACCCAGTACTTC.

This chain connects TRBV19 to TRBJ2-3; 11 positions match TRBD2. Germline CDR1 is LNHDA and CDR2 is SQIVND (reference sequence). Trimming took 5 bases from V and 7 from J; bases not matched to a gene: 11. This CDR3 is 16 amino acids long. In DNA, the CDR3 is TGTGCCAGTAGTCCCGGGACTAGCGGCAGTGCACATACGCAGTATTTT. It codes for CASSPGTSGSAHTQYF.

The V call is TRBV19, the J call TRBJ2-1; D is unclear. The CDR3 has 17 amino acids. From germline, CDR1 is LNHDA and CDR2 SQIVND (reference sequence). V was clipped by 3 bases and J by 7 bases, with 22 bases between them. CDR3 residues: CASSISPVVIVRNEQFF. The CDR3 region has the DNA TGTGCCAGTAGTATCTCCCCGGTTGTAATTGTTAGGAATGAGCAGTTCTTC.

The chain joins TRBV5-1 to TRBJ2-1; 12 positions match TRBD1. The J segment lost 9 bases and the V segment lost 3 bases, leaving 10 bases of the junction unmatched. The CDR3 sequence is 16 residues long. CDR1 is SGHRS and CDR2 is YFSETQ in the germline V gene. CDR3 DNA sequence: TGCGCCAGCAGCTCACAGGGACAGGGGGCTCTTAGTGAGCAGTTCTTC. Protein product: CASSSQGQGALSEQFF.

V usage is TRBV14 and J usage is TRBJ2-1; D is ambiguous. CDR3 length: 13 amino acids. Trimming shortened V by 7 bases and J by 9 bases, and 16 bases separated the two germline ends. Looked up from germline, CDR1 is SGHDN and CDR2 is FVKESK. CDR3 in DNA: TGTGCCAGCACCCTAGAAGGGCTCGGTGAGCAGTTCTTC. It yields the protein CASTLEGLGEQFF.

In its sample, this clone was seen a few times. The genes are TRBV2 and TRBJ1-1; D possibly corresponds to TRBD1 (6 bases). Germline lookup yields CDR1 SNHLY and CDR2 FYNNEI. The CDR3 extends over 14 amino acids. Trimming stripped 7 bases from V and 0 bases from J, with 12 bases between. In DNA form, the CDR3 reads TGTGCCAGCACCACGGGGGGCATGAACACTGAAGCTTTCTTT. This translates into CASTTGGMNTEAFF.

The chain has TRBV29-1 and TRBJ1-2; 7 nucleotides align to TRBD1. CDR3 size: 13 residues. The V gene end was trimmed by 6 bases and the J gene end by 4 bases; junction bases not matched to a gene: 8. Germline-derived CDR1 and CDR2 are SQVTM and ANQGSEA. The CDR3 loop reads CSVDREEFYGYTF. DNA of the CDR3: TGCAGCGTCGACAGGGAGGAGTTCTATGGCTACACCTTC.

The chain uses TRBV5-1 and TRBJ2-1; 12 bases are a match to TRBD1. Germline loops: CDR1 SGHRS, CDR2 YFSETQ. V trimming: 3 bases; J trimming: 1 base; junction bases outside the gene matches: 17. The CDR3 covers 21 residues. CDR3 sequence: CASSWDRGRAIINVSYNEQFF. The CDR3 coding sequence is TGCGCCAGCAGCTGGGACAGGGGGCGGGCGATAATAAATGTATCCTACAATGAGCAGTTCTTC.

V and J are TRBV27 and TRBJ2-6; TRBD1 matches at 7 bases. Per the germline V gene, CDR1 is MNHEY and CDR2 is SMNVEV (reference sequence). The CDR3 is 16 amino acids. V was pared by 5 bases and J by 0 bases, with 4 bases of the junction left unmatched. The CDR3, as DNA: TGTGCCAGCAGTACTAGGACAGGCTCTGGGGCCAACGTCCTGACTTTC. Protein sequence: CASSTRTGSGANVLTF.

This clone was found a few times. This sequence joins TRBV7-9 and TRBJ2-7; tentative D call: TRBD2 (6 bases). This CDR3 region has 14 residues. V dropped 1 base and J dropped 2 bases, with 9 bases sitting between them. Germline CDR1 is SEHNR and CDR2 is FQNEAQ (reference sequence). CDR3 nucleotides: TGTGCCAGCAGCTTAGTGGGACTTCCCTACGAGCAGTACTTC. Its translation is CASSLVGLPYEQYF.

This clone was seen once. The CDR3, as DNA: TGTGCCTGGAGTGGGGGGGAAGATCAGCCCCAGCATTTT. Its protein product is CAWSGGEDQPQHF. The rearrangement joins TRBV30 to TRBJ1-5, with a possible D match to TRBD1 (5 bases). The CDR3 is made up of 13 amino acids. Germline V gives CDR1 GTSNPN, CDR2 SVGIG (reference sequence). V lost 1 base and J 5 bases, leaving 9 bases between the germline ends.

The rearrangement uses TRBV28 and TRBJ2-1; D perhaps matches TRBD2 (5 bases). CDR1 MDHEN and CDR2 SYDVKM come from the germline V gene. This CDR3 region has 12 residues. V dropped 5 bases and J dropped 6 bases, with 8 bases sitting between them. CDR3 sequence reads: CASSPGLNEQFF. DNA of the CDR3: TGTGCCAGCAGTCCTGGACTCAATGAGCAGTTCTTC.

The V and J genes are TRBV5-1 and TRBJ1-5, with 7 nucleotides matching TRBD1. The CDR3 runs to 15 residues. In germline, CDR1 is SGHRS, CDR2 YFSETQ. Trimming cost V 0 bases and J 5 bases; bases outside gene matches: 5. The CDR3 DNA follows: TGCGCCAGCAGCTTGGAGGGGGCGCAGGATCAGCCCCAGCATTTT. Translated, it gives CASSLEGAQDQPQHF.

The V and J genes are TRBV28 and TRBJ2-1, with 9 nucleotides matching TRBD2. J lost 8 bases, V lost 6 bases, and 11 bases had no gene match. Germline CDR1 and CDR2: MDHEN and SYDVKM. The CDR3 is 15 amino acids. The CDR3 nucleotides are TGTGCCAGCAGCCGAGGGCTAGCGGGAATATATGAGCAGTTCTTC. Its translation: CASSRGLAGIYEQFF.

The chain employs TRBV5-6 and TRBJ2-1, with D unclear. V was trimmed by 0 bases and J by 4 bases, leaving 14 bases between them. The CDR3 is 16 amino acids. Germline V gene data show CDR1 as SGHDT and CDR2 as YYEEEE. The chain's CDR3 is CASSLEWFSEYNEQFF. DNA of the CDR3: TGTGCCAGCAGCTTGGAGTGGTTCAGCGAGTACAATGAGCAGTTCTTC.

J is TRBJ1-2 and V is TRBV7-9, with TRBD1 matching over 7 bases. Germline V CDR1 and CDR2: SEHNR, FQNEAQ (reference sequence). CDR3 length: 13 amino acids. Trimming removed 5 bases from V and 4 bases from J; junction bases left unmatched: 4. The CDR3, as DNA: TGTGCCAGCAGCCCGGGACAGATCTATGGCTACACCTTC. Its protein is CASSPGQIYGYTF. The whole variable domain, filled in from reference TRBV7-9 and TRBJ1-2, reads DTGVSQNPRHKITKRGQNVTFRCDPISEHNRLYWYRQTLGQGPEFLTYFQNEAQLEKSRLLSDRFSAERPKGSFSTLEIQRTEQGDSAMYLCASSPGQIYGYTFGSGTRLTVV.

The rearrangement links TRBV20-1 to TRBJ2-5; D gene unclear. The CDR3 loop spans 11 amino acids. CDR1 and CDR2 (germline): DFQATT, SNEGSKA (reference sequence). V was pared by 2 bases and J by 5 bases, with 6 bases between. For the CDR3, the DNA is TGCAGTGCTAGAAAAGAGGAGACCCAGTACTTC. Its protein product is CSARKEETQYF.

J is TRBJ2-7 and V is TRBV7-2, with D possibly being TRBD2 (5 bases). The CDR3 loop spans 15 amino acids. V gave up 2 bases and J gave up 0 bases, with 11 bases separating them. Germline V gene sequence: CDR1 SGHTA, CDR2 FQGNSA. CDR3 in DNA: TGTGCCAGCAGCTTAAATGGAGGCCTCTCCTACGAGCAGTACTTC. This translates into CASSLNGGLSYEQYF.